A selection of T cell receptor beta chains follows, all from one sample in a study of cytomegalovirus exposure and HLA in healthy donors. The data were produced by immunoSEQ multiplex PCR, yet TCRdb's version contains in-frame clones alone and is incomplete. The sample has approximately 97,000 clones, less than 85% seen once. The sample comprised PBMCs. The receptors derive from a middle-aged man in good health and CMV-seronegative. CDR3s include the opening cysteine and the closing phenylalanine or tryptophan. The D gene is left open where the match is weak. Expanded clones are given a class, and other clones once, few, many or no size at all.

D: NA; V: TRBV10-3; size: NA; J: TRBJ2-4; CDR3: CAISDPQGASAKNIQYF; DNA: TGTGCCATCAGTGACCCACAGGGCGCGAGCGCCAAAAACATTCAGTACTTC
D: NA; V: TRBV5-1; size: NA; J: TRBJ2-3; CDR3: CASSLAHAGGNTQYF; DNA: TGCGCCAGCAGCTTGGCCCATGCCGGGGGAAATACGCAGTATTTT
D: TRBD1; V: TRBV12-5; size: few; J: TRBJ1-4; CDR3: CASGLQGTGDEKLFF; DNA: TGTGCTAGTGGTTTGCAAGGGACAGGGGATGAAAAACTGTTTTTT
D: TRBD1; V: TRBV11-3; size: few; J: TRBJ1-5; CDR3: CASGSGTVNQPQHF; DNA: TGTGCCAGCGGATCCGGGACAGTAAATCAGCCCCAGCATTTT
D: NA; V: TRBV5-6; size: once; J: TRBJ2-3; CDR3: CASSLTVTDTQYF; DNA: TGTGCCAGCAGCTTAACAGTCACAGATACGCAGTATTTT
D: TRBD2; V: TRBV6-1; size: NA; J: TRBJ2-1; CDR3: CASRRAGSSYNEQFF; DNA: TGTGCCAGCAGGAGAGCGGGGAGCTCCTACAATGAGCAGTTCTTC
D: NA; V: TRBV7-2; size: NA; J: TRBJ2-5; CDR3: CASSRGLGETQYF; DNA: TGTGCCAGCAGCCGGGGACTGGGAGAGACCCAGTACTTC
D: TRBD1; V: TRBV5-4; size: NA; J: TRBJ1-1; CDR3: CASSLYGGTGGWTEAFF; DNA: TGTGCCAGCAGCCTCTACGGGGGGACAGGGGGATGGACTGAAGCTTTCTTT
D: TRBD1; V: TRBV30; size: NA; J: TRBJ2-2; CDR3: CAWDNRGLPSNTGELFF; DNA: TGTGCCTGGGACAACAGGGGGCTTCCCTCGAATACCGGGGAGCTGTTTTTT
D: TRBD1; V: TRBV19; size: few; J: TRBJ1-1; CDR3: CASSRETGKRDTEAFF; DNA: TGTGCCAGTAGTAGGGAGACAGGGAAACGAGACACTGAAGCTTTCTTT
D: NA; V: TRBV29-1; size: NA; J: TRBJ2-5; CDR3: CSVEEKGGGGTQYF; DNA: TGCAGCGTTGAAGAAAAGGGGGGGGGAGGGACCCAGTACTTC
D: TRBD1; V: TRBV6-1; size: once; J: TRBJ2-5; CDR3: CASSRGRETQYF; DNA: TGTGCCAGCAGCAGGGGGCGGGAGACCCAGTACTTC
D: NA; V: TRBV14; size: few; J: TRBJ2-3; CDR3: CASSQDRGRGSTDTQYF; DNA: TGTGCCAGCAGCCAAGATAGGGGGCGGGGAAGCACAGATACGCAGTATTTT
D: NA; V: TRBV25-1; size: NA; J: TRBJ1-2; CDR3: CASSELDPDSLDYGYTF; DNA: TGTGCCAGCAGTGAGCTCGACCCCGACAGTCTCGACTATGGCTACACCTTC
D: NA; V: TRBV25-1; size: NA; J: TRBJ1-1; CDR3: CASWGYTEAFF; DNA: TGTGCCAGCTGGGGCTACACTGAAGCTTTCTTT
D: TRBD2; V: TRBV27; size: NA; J: TRBJ2-2; CDR3: CASSLWLAGAGELFF; DNA: TGTGCCAGCAGTTTATGGCTAGCGGGGGCCGGGGAGCTGTTTTTT
D: NA; V: TRBV7-9; size: NA; J: TRBJ2-1; CDR3: CASSLGIRYNEQFF; DNA: TGTGCCAGCAGCTTAGGTATCCGTTACAATGAGCAGTTCTTC
D: TRBD2; V: TRBV10-2; size: NA; J: TRBJ2-5; CDR3: CASSRTSGRKETQYF; DNA: TGCGCCAGCAGTAGAACTAGCGGCCGGAAGGAGACCCAGTACTTC
D: NA; V: TRBV5-1; size: NA; J: TRBJ2-5; CDR3: CASSLGTVKETQYF; DNA: TGCGCCAGCAGCTTGGGGACAGTAAAAGAGACCCAGTACTTC
D: TRBD1; V: TRBV19; size: NA; J: TRBJ1-4; CDR3: CASSDGTGFSNEKLFF; DNA: TGTGCCAGTAGCGACGGGACAGGGTTTTCTAATGAAAAACTGTTTTTT
D: NA; V: TRBV4-1; size: NA; J: TRBJ1-1; CDR3: CASSRLPRITEAFF; DNA: TGCGCCAGCAGCCGCCTCCCCAGGATTACTGAAGCTTTCTTT
D: NA; V: TRBV11-2; size: NA; J: TRBJ2-2; CDR3: CASSLERGTGELFF; DNA: TGTGCCAGCAGCTTAGAAAGGGGGACCGGGGAGCTGTTTTTT
D: NA; V: TRBV2; size: NA; J: TRBJ1-2; CDR3: CASSARSGYGYTF; DNA: TGTGCCAGCAGTGCCCGGTCGGGCTATGGCTACACCTTC
D: NA; V: TRBV7-9; size: few; J: TRBJ2-3; CDR3: CASGADSASTDTQYF; DNA: TGTGCCAGCGGCGCCGACAGTGCTAGCACAGATACGCAGTATTTT
D: NA; V: TRBV5-4; size: NA; J: TRBJ1-1; CDR3: CASSLDQNTEAFF; DNA: TGTGCCAGCAGCTTGGATCAGAACACTGAAGCTTTCTTT
D: TRBD2; V: TRBV7-6; size: NA; J: TRBJ2-5; CDR3: CASSSGTSGQETQYF; DNA: TGTGCCAGCAGCTCCGGGACTAGCGGTCAAGAGACCCAGTACTTC
D: TRBD1; V: TRBV4-2; size: NA; J: TRBJ2-3; CDR3: CASSQGPDRGPDTQYF; DNA: TGTGCCAGCAGCCAAGGTCCGGACAGGGGACCAGATACGCAGTATTTT
D: TRBD2; V: TRBV5-1; size: NA; J: TRBJ2-7; CDR3: CASSFLAGGDSSYEQYF; DNA: TGCGCCAGCAGCTTTCTGGCGGGGGGCGACAGCTCCTACGAGCAGTACTTC
D: NA; V: TRBV6-1; size: NA; J: TRBJ2-5; CDR3: CASSGGLLETQYF; DNA: TGTGCCAGCAGTGGGGGACTCTTAGAGACCCAGTACTTC
D: NA; V: TRBV7-9; size: NA; J: TRBJ1-2; CDR3: CASSLVSRQGLNYGYTF; DNA: TGTGCCAGCAGCTTAGTATCGCGGCAGGGGCTTAACTATGGCTACACCTTC
D: NA; V: TRBV7-3; size: once; J: TRBJ2-3; CDR3: CASSLGQGSTDTQYF; DNA: TGTGCCAGCAGCTTAGGGCAGGGTAGCACAGATACGCAGTATTTT
D: TRBD1; V: TRBV30; size: NA; J: TRBJ1-3; CDR3: CAWSGDSFLYF; DNA: TGTGCCTGGAGTGGGGACAGCTTCTTGTATTTT
D: TRBD1; V: TRBV18; size: NA; J: TRBJ1-5; CDR3: CASSSTGGRDQPQHF; DNA: TGTGCCAGCTCATCTACAGGGGGCAGGGATCAGCCCCAGCATTTT
D: NA; V: TRBV6-5; size: NA; J: TRBJ1-5; CDR3: CASQGLQIRPQHF; DNA: TGTGCCAGCCAAGGACTGCAGATAAGGCCCCAGCATTTT
D: NA; V: TRBV29-1; size: once; J: TRBJ2-3; CDR3: CSVGPGVSTDTQYF; DNA: TGCAGCGTTGGTCCAGGGGTCAGCACAGATACGCAGTATTTT
D: TRBD1; V: TRBV7-3; size: NA; J: TRBJ2-5; CDR3: CASSSTGAEETQYF; DNA: TGTGCCAGCAGCTCGACAGGGGCCGAGGAGACCCAGTACTTC
D: TRBD2; V: TRBV9; size: NA; J: TRBJ2-7; CDR3: CASSPRGAGGQVEQYF; DNA: TGTGCCAGCAGCCCGAGGGGCGCGGGGGGGCAGGTCGAGCAGTACTTC
D: NA; V: TRBV6-5; size: once; J: TRBJ2-3; CDR3: CASSWTYGSDTQYF; DNA: TGTGCCAGCAGTTGGACTTACGGCTCAGATACGCAGTATTTT
D: TRBD2; V: TRBV9; size: NA; J: TRBJ2-7; CDR3: CASSAPGGSYEQYF; DNA: TGTGCCAGCAGCGCCCCGGGGGGTTCGTACGAGCAGTACTTC